The present entry profiles one T cell receptor (beta chain) with its context. This clone's antigen is unknown. No much larger clone is present one base from it, and per-base qualities are unavailable. The sample is drawn from a study of CD8+CD57+ T cells in acquired aplastic anemia (dated by TCRdb to 2016 to 2019). Notes on the research overall: On average, sorted CD4+ and CD8+ cells yielded around 3.5 ug of extracted DNA, with a range of about 0.17 to 27.4 ug. CD8+CD57+ expansion was defined as frequency above the mean frequency observed in healthy subjects.

The patients picked for sequencing were ones in whom flow cytometry had shown an expansion of CD8+CD57+ cells. Every patient had severe acquired aplastic anemia, diagnosed using the International Study of Aplastic Anemia and Agranulocytosis and Camitta criteria. At the time blood was sampled, none of the patients had received any therapy. The study deep-sequenced TCR repertoires of sorted CD4+ and CD8+ blood T cells from severe aplastic anemia patients and healthy subjects. In the USA, patient enrollment took place under clinicaltrials.gov protocols 00001620, 01623167, 00001397, 00071045, 00081523 and 00961064. Ficoll-Paque density gradient centrifugation was used to isolate peripheral blood mononuclear cells. CD4+ and CD8+ T cells were sorted by FACS or magnetic beads before DNA extraction. The CDR3 sequence holds 11 residues, the cysteine and phenylalanine included. Of the read, only the CDR3 DNA is kept; its 33 bases are in frame from base 1. At the junction V is shortened by 4 bases and J by 11 bases, with 8 bases in between. Via the germline V gene, CDR1 is KGHDR and CDR2 SFDVKD.

Profiling of TCR beta VDJ combinations and CDR3 sequences used genomic DNA as the template. An Illumina HiSeq 2000 was the platform used for TCR repertoire sequencing. The paper's processing steps were these. Repertoire assessment relied on Simpson's diversity index, CDR3 size and DJ length profiles, and TRBV/TRBJ rearrangement plots. Whichever DNA sequence was most abundant in the deep sequencing data was defined as the immunodominant clone. CDR3 amino acid sequences were checked for sharing between subjects and were compared against published repertoires and the VDJdb database. TCRdb passed the public sequencing reads through fastp at Q25 and MiXCR, retaining productive beta sequences. Every distinct CDR3 protein forms one entry, paired with its most common genes and DNA. The V and J calls here are based on TCRdb, not the publication. This sample holds about 120,000 distinct CDR3 sequences; about 50% were observed only once. The ten largest clones take up 25% to 30% of the sample.

The full study reports these points: Patients and healthy controls showed no significant difference in CD8+ Simpson's diversity (P=0.060). Although some 28 CD8+ CDR3 sequences were shared by patients and controls, these sequences appeared highly expressed in patients and within the immunodominant clones of patients.

The sequenced sample consisted of sorted CD4+, CD8+, or CD8+CD57+ T cells (not recorded which) from PBMCs. The sequence derives from a human donor with aplastic anemia. Here the chain combines TRBV24-1 and TRBJ1-5; the D gene identity is not certain. This receptor has the CDR3 CATSDPGTQHF. In nucleotide form, the sequence is TGTGCCACCAGTGACCCTGGGACCCAGCATTTT.